This TCR beta chain was identified in a study of blood T cell repertoires in COVID-19. For the study at large: In each case, the material was cDNA or gDNA derived from T cells, B-cell-depleted T cells, or PBMCs.

Allocation to cohorts depended on clinical history reported by the participants. For recovered donors of Cohort 3, there were two negative PCRs, clearance, or symptom resolution. Authors' processing steps: By means of reference gene primer amplification, nucleated cell counts were estimated. TCRdb keeps only in-frame clones here, not all; method: immunoSEQ multiplex PCR. From that table come the V and J calls and clone size; the DNA was used to work out D and trimming. The sample records fewer than 400,000 clones, over 75% being singletons. This TCR was recovered from a man aged 30 to 39 who had recovered from COVID-19. The sample consisted of PBMCs or T cells enriched from blood (not recorded which).

The CDR3 region is CASRGSDRAGSNQPQHF. CDR3 DNA: TGTGCCAGCAGGGGTTCCGACAGGGCGGGTAGCAATCAGCCCCAGCATTTT. The genes are TRBV28 and TRBJ1-5; TRBD1 agrees at 7 bases. CDR1 and CDR2 from the germline V gene are MDHEN and SYDVKM. This CDR3 comprises 17 residues. V trimming: 6 bases; J trimming: 0 bases; junction bases outside the gene matches: 11.